Each of the 7 T cell receptor beta chains below was sequenced from the same sample in a study of T cells in Graves' hyperthyroidism and ophthalmopathy. RNA transcripts yielded amplified TCR beta CDR3 regions. HTBI primers drove first-round RT-PCR of the TCR CDR3. MiXCR, applied by TCRdb to the multiplex PCR reads, yields one record per CDR3 protein. This table has around 440,000 distinct CDR3 sequences, less than 20% appearing once. Specimen: blood. The receptors come from a woman aged 18-35 years with Graves' hyperthyroidism.

The chain couples TRBV20-1 to TRBJ2-2; D unresolved. Germline V gene lookup returns CDR1 DFQATT and CDR2 SNEGSKA (reference sequence). V dropped 2 bases and J dropped 0 bases, with 7 bases sitting between them. The CDR3 covers 14 residues. CDR3 nucleotides: TGCAGTGCTAGACCGGTCTCGAACACCGGGGAGCTGTTTTTT. Protein sequence: CSARPVSNTGELFF.

In this sample, this clonotype turned up many times. The chain couples TRBV11-3 to TRBJ1-1, with D perhaps TRBD1 (5 bases). This CDR3 region has 13 residues. Germline CDR1 and CDR2: SGHNT and YENEEA. V lost 5 bases and J 8 bases, leaving 15 bases between the germline ends. CDR3 nucleotides: TGTGCCAGCAGCCCGGGGGGGGATATGGAAGCTTTCTTT. Its translation is CASSPGGDMEAFF.

The chain is built from TRBV3-1 and TRBJ2-5, with 9 positions matching TRBD1. The junction had 4 bases not matched to a gene; V was cut back by 1 base and J by 1 base. The CDR3 spans 16 residues. CDR1 is LGHDT, CDR2 YNNKEL, per germline (reference sequence). CDR3: CASSQGGQGIQETQYF. The CDR3 nucleotides are TGTGCCAGCAGCCAAGGGGGACAGGGAATCCAAGAGACCCAGTACTTC.

This clonotype was recorded many times. The chain has TRBV20-1 and TRBJ2-5, with 12 bases identical to TRBD2. CDR1 is DFQATT and CDR2 is SNEGSKA in the germline V gene (reference sequence). After removal of 6 bases from V and 1 base from J, the junction contained 6 bases not matched to a gene. This CDR3 is 15 amino acids long. Here the CDR3 reads CSALATSGSQETQYF. The DNA of the CDR3 is TGCAGTGCCTTAGCGACTAGCGGGAGCCAAGAGACCCAGTACTTC.

This clonotype was counted ten times or more. The V and J genes are TRBV15 and TRBJ1-5, with no clear D. Per germline, CDR1 LNHNV and CDR2 YYDKDF (reference sequence). V lost 1 base and J 0 bases, leaving 10 bases between the germline ends. The length of the CDR3 is 16 residues. The CDR3 reads CATSRGVGLSNQPQHF. CDR3 nucleotide sequence: TGTGCCACCAGCAGAGGGGTAGGCCTTAGCAATCAGCCCCAGCATTTT.

This clonotype was counted at least ten times. The chain couples TRBV15 to TRBJ1-2; D uncertain. From germline, CDR1 is LNHNV and CDR2 YYDKDF (reference sequence). The CDR3 is 15 residues long. V lost 5 bases and J lost 4, with 17 bases in between. CDR3 coding DNA: TGTGCCACCAGCCGCCGTTCTGGATGGGGCTATGGCTACACCTTC. Protein sequence: CATSRRSGWGYGYTF.

This sequence joins TRBV9 and TRBJ2-7, with D possibly being TRBD1 (7 bases). V was trimmed by 7 bases and J by 6 bases, leaving 20 bases between them. This CDR3 has 14 residues. Germline lookup yields CDR1 SGDLS and CDR2 YYNGEE. In nucleotides, the CDR3 is TGTGCCAGCGCCTACTCCCCAGGGGGAGGCGAGCAGTACTTC. It is translated as CASAYSPGGGEQYF.